This section outlines one T cell receptor (beta chain) sequence together with its context. What it binds is unknown. This specimen belongs to a study of Ad26.COV2.S vaccination and SARS-CoV-2 variants. Whole-study context: Each vaccinee took Ad26.COV2.S intramuscularly, once or twice 56 days apart. Broader study findings: Analyses of TCR breadth and depth may have underestimated total T cell responses.

The treatment is: some 20 received Ad26.COV2.S at low or high dose, single or two shots; about 5 received placebo; per-sample allocation not given. Sampling took place 63 days after the first vaccine or placebo injection. The vaccine antigen was prefusion-stabilized Wuhan SARS-CoV-2 spike. Only in-frame clones appear in the TCRdb table, and some are missing; sequencing was by immunoSEQ multiplex PCR. The sample lists 500,000 or so clones; 89% were seen once. Germline trimming cut 6 bases from V and 5 bases from J; bases unmatched to any gene: 7. CDR1 is SGHTA, CDR2 FQGTGA, per germline. The CDR3 runs 14 residues.

This specimen consisted of peripheral blood, obtained in a trial of Ad26.COV2.S vaccine versus placebo. This chain connects TRBV7-3 to TRBJ2-5; 9 bases map to TRBD2. The receptor comes from a person aged 18 to 59 who received the Ad26.COV2.S COVID-19 vaccine or a placebo. DNA of the CDR3: TGTGCCAGCAGTCAAACCGGGACTAGCGAGACCCAGTACTTC. Encoded protein: CASSQTGTSETQYF.